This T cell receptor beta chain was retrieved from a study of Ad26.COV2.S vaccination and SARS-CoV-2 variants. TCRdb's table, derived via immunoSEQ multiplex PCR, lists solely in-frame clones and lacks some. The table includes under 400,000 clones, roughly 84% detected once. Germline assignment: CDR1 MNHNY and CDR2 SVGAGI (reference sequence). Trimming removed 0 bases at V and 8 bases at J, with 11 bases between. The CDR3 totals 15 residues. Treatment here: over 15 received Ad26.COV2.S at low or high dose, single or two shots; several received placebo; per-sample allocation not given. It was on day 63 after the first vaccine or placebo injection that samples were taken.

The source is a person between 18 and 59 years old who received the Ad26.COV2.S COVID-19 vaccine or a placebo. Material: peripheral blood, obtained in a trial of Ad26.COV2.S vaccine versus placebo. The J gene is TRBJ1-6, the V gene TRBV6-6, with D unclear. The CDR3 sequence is CASSYSGSFDSPLHF. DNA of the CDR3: TGTGCCAGCAGTTACTCAGGCAGTTTTGATTCACCCCTCCACTTT.